The 17 T cell receptor beta chains reported below all come from one sample, sequenced in a study of cytomegalovirus exposure and HLA in healthy donors. It was with 60 Vbeta and 13 Jbeta primers that the PCR ran. Sequenced by immunoSEQ multiplex PCR; TCRdb stores in-frame clones only, minus some. The sample shows 65,000 to 100,000 clones, more than 75% of them seen only once. The sample was PBMCs. All receptors come from a woman aged 40 to 55 in good health and CMV-seropositive.

This clone came up once. CDR3 in DNA: TGTGCCAGCAGTTCTATAGCGGTGGGTACGGTCGATACGCAGTATTTT. It is translated as CASSSIAVGTVDTQYF. The genes are TRBV27 and TRBJ2-3, with D possibly TRBD2 on 6 matching bases. The CDR3 sequence is 16 residues long. V lost 4 bases and J lost 6, with 20 bases in between. Germline-derived CDR1 and CDR2 are MNHEY and SMNVEV (reference sequence).

This clone was detected a few times. This sequence joins TRBV5-1 and TRBJ1-1; D uncertain. This CDR3 has 15 amino acids. V gave up 5 bases and J gave up 0 bases, with 14 bases separating them. The V gene's germline CDR1 is SGHRS and CDR2 YFSETQ. The CDR3 DNA sequence: TGCGCCAGCAGACCGACGGGATCTTTGAACACTGAAGCTTTCTTT. It codes for CASRPTGSLNTEAFF.

This clone was seen a few times. The CDR3 protein is CASSAGTGEKLFF. DNA for the CDR3: TGTGCCAGCAGCGCTGGGACAGGGGAAAAACTGTTTTTT. This chain connects TRBV7-6 to TRBJ1-4; 9 nucleotides match TRBD1. The trim removed 5 bases at V and 8 bases at J, leaving 3 bases unmatched. The CDR3 is 13 amino acids. Germline V gene lookup returns CDR1 SGHVS and CDR2 FNYEAQ.

The V call is TRBV9, the J call TRBJ1-6, with 9 bases matching TRBD1. The germline CDR1 and CDR2 sequences are SGDLS and YYNGEE. After removal of 7 bases from V and 9 bases from J, the junction contained 8 bases not matched to a gene. This CDR3 contains 14 residues. Written as DNA, the CDR3 is TGTGCCAGCGGTACAGGGGGCCCGAGTTCACCCCTCCACTTT. Amino acid sequence: CASGTGGPSSPLHF.

The J gene is TRBJ2-1, the V gene TRBV6-1, with TRBD1 matching 10 bases. Germline trimming cut 2 bases from V and 2 bases from J; bases unmatched to any gene: 3. Germline assignment: CDR1 MNHNS and CDR2 SASEGT. The CDR3 totals 16 residues. The CDR3 coding sequence is TGTGCCAGCAGTGAATTGGGACAGGGGCCCTACAATGAGCAGTTCTTC. It translates to CASSELGQGPYNEQFF.

This sequence joins TRBV7-9 and TRBJ2-7; tentatively, D is TRBD1 (5 bases). There are 14 residues in the CDR3. V gave up 2 bases and J gave up 1 base, with 9 bases separating them. In germline, CDR1 is SEHNR, CDR2 FQNEAQ (reference sequence). CDR3 loop: CASSLSAGSYEQYF. In nucleotides, the CDR3 is TGTGCCAGCAGCTTATCGGCAGGGTCCTACGAGCAGTACTTC.

The chain couples TRBV6-5 to TRBJ1-3; TRBD1 matches 7 bases. The CDR3 totals 15 residues. CDR1 is MNHEY, CDR2 SVGAGI, per germline. The trim removed 2 bases at V and 4 bases at J, leaving 5 bases unmatched. CDR3 nucleotide sequence: TGTGCCAGCAGTTACGCGGGACAGCGGGGAAACACCATATATTTT. This encodes CASSYAGQRGNTIYF.

The rearrangement joins TRBV28 to TRBJ1-5; a weak D match, TRBD1 (5 bases). This CDR3 contains 14 residues. The germline CDR1 and CDR2 sequences are MDHEN and SYDVKM. With 6 bases removed from V and 0 bases from J, the gap between germline ends came to 9 bases. CDR3 region: CASRGDFSNQPQHF. In DNA, the CDR3 is TGTGCCAGCAGAGGGGATTTTAGCAATCAGCCCCAGCATTTT.

This clone has a handful of counts. J is TRBJ2-3 and V is TRBV7-9; TRBD1 is a possible D gene (5 bases). V dropped 7 bases and J dropped 1 base, with 15 bases sitting between them. This CDR3 region has 15 residues. Germline V gene data show CDR1 as SEHNR and CDR2 as FQNEAQ (reference sequence). The CDR3, as DNA: TGTGCCAGCACCCTGGGGCAAAGCGGCACAGATACGCAGTATTTT. It yields the protein CASTLGQSGTDTQYF.

The chain combines TRBV15 with TRBJ1-5; D not certain. Trimming took 0 bases from V and 4 from J, leaving 7 bases between them. The CDR3 is 14 amino acids. The germline CDR1 and CDR2 sequences are LNHNV and YYDKDF (reference sequence). As DNA, the CDR3 is TGTGCCACCAGCAGAGATCCGGGGAATCAGCCCCAGCATTTT. Translation: CATSRDPGNQPQHF. The whole variable domain, filled in from reference TRBV15 and TRBJ1-5, reads DAMVIQNPRYQVTQFGKPVTLSCSQTLNHNVMYWYQQKSSQAPKLLFHYYDKDFNNEADTPDNFQSRRPNTSFCFLDIRSPGLGDTAMYLCATSRDPGNQPQHFGDGTRLSIL.

The chain joins TRBV28 to TRBJ1-1; 10 bases map to TRBD1. The CDR3 extends over 16 amino acids. Germline-derived CDR1 and CDR2 are MDHEN and SYDVKM. The J segment lost 2 bases and the V segment lost 3 bases, leaving 6 bases of the junction unmatched. CDR3 sequence: CASSFPRTGGNTEAFF. The CDR3, as DNA: TGTGCCAGCAGTTTCCCCCGGACAGGGGGTAACACTGAAGCTTTCTTT.

V is TRBV14 and J is TRBJ2-1, with a possible D match to TRBD1 (6 bases). CDR3 length equals 13 residues. V was pared by 3 bases and J by 8 bases, with 11 bases between. Germline V gene lookup returns CDR1 SGHDN and CDR2 FVKESK. The CDR3 sequence is CASSHLRQDEQFF. CDR3 in DNA: TGTGCCAGCAGCCACCTCCGACAGGATGAGCAGTTCTTC.

The V call is TRBV9, the J call TRBJ2-1, with TRBD1 matching 7 bases. The ends lost 3 bases at V and 8 bases at J; junction bases unmatched: 2. The CDR3 runs 12 residues. In germline, CDR1 is SGDLS, CDR2 YYNGEE. CDR3 in DNA: TGTGCCAGCAGCGGACAGGGTCATGAGCAGTTCTTC. It codes for CASSGQGHEQFF.

The chain uses TRBV6-5 and TRBJ1-2, with D hard to call. The CDR3 loop spans 14 amino acids. Germline CDR1 MNHEY, CDR2 SVGAGI. V gave up 0 bases and J gave up 7 bases, with 12 bases separating them. In DNA, the CDR3 is TGTGCCAGCAGTTACTCAGAGGGTTCGGCTGGCTACACCTTC. It translates to CASSYSEGSAGYTF.

This chain joins TRBV11-2 and TRBJ1-5; D gene uncertain. Trimming stripped 3 bases from V and 8 bases from J, with 11 bases between. Germline CDR1 and CDR2: SGHAT and FQNNGV. The CDR3 runs 13 residues. DNA of the CDR3: TGTGCCAGCAGCTTTATGTCCGAGGAGCCCCAGCATTTT. This codes for CASSFMSEEPQHF.

This rearrangement joins TRBV28 to TRBJ1-5, with a possible D match to TRBD1 (5 bases). CDR1 MDHEN and CDR2 SYDVKM come from the germline V gene. Trimming removed 3 bases from V and 4 bases from J, with 13 bases in between. The CDR3 length is 15 residues. Here the CDR3 DNA reads TGTGCCAGCAGTTTCCTTACAGGAGTTAATCAGCCCCAGCATTTT. It encodes CASSFLTGVNQPQHF.

The rearrangement joins TRBV7-3 to TRBJ1-1; 8 bases match TRBD1. Germline V lookup: CDR1 SGHTA, CDR2 FQGTGA. Trimming at V came to 6 bases and at J to 1 base, leaving 1 base not matched to a gene. The CDR3 spans 13 residues. CDR3 coding DNA: TGTGCCAGCAGTGGACAGGGGAACACTGAAGCTTTCTTT. It codes for CASSGQGNTEAFF.